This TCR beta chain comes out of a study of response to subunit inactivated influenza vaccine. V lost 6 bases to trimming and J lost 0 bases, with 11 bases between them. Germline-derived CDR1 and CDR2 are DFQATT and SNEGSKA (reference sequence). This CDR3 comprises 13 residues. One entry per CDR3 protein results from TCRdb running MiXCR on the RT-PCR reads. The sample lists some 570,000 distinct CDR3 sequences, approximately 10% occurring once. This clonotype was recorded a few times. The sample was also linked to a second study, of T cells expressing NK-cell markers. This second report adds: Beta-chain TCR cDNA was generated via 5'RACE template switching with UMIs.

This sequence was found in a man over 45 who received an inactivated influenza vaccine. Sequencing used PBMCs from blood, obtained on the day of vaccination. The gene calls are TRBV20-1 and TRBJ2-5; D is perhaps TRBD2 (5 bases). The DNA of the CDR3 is TGCAGTGCCACCCGAGGGTACCAAGAGACCCAGTACTTC. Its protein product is CSATRGYQETQYF.